This T cell receptor (beta chain) was profiled in a study of T-cell reconstitution after alpha-beta-depleted transplantation in children. V was clipped by 0 bases and J by 0 bases, with 8 bases between them. Germline V lookup: CDR1 MNHEY, CDR2 SVGAGI. This CDR3 is 15 amino acids long. General study findings and limits: Reportedly, roughly two months post-transplant, alpha-beta T cells arose from several hundred expanded graft clones. After one year, T-cell counts and TCRbeta diversity mostly came from new T cells.

For this clonotype: Its antigen remains unidentified.

As it was prepared, the TCRbeta library received unique molecular identifiers. One entry per CDR3 protein results from TCRdb running MiXCR on the PCR reads. Of more than 200,000 distinct CDR3 sequences detected, roughly 8.3% appear once; the ten largest clones hold roughly 36%. This chain joins TRBV6-5 and TRBJ1-1; tentative D call: TRBD1 (5 bases). Sequencing was performed on PBMCs, mostly from graft donor cells, taken 360 days after TCRalphabeta/CD19-depleted stem cell transplant. The receptor was derived from a male patient aged 2-9 years who had a stem cell transplant for acute myeloid leukemia, so the T cells may come from the graft donor. The CDR3 bases are TGTGCCAGCAGTTACTCAGGGGTGATGAACACTGAAGCTTTCTTT. Residues: CASSYSGVMNTEAFF.